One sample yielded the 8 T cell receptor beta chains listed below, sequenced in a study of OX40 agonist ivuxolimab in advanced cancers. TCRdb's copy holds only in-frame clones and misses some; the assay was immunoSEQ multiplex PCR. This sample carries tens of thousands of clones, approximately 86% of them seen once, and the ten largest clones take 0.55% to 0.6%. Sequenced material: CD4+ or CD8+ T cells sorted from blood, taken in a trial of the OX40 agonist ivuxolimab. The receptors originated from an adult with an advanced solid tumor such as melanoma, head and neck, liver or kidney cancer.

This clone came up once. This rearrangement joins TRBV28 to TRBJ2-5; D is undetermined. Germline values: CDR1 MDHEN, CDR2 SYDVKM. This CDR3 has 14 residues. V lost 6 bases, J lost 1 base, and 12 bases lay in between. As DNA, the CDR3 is TGTGCCAGCAGCCTAGAAGACTCCCAAGAGACCCAGTACTTC. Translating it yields CASSLEDSQETQYF.

CDR3 loop: CASSNPGQNTEAFF. CDR3 nucleotide sequence: TGTGCCAGCAGCAACCCGGGACAAAACACTGAAGCTTTCTTT. V is TRBV28 and J is TRBJ1-1, with D possibly TRBD1 on 6 matching bases. Looked up from germline, CDR1 is MDHEN and CDR2 is SYDVKM. This CDR3 spans 14 amino acids. Trimming stripped 6 bases from V and 2 bases from J, with 13 bases between.

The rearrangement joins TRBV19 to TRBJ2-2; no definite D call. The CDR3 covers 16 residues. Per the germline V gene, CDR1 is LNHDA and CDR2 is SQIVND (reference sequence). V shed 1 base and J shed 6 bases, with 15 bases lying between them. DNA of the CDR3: TGTGCCAGTAGTATAGTTACCCCCCCTTTGGCCGGGGAGCTGTTTTTT. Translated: CASSIVTPPLAGELFF. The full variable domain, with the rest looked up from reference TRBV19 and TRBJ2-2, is DGGITQSPKYLFRKEGQNVTLSCEQNLNHDAMYWYRQDPGQGLRLIYYSQIVNDFQKGDIAEGYSVSREKKESFPLTVTSAQKNPTAFYLCASSIVTPPLAGELFFGEGSRLTVL.

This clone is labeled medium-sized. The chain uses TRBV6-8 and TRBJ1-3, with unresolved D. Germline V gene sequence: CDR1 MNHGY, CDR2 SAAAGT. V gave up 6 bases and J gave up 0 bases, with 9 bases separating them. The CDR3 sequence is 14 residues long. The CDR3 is CASSRSDSGNTIYF. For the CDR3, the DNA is TGTGCCAGCAGCCGCTCCGACTCTGGAAACACCATATATTTT.

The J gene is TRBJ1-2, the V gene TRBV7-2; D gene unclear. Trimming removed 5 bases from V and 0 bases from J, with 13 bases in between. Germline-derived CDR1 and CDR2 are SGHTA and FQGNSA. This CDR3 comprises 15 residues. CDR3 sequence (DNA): TGTGCCAGCAGCCCCTGGAGTACAACTAACTATGGCTACACCTTC. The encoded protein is CASSPWSTTNYGYTF.

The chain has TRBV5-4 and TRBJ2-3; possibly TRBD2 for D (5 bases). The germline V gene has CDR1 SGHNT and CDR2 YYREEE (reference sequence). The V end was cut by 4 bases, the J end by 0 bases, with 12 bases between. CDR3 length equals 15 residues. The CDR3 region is CASSPGGRSTDTQYF. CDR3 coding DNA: TGTGCCAGCAGCCCAGGCGGGCGTAGCACAGATACGCAGTATTTT.

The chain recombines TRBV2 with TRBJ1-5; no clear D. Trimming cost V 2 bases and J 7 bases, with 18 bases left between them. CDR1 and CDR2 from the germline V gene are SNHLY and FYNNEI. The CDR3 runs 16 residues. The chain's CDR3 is CASSERTRSPPQPQHF. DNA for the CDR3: TGTGCCAGCAGTGAACGTACCAGGTCCCCCCCGCAGCCCCAGCATTTT.

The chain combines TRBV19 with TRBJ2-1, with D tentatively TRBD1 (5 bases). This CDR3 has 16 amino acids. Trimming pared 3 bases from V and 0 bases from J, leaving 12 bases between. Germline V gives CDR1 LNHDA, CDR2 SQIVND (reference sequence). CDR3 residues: CASSISGMSSYNEQFF. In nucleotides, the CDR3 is TGTGCCAGTAGTATTTCAGGGATGAGCTCCTACAATGAGCAGTTCTTC. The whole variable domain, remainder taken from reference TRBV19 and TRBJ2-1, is DGGITQSPKYLFRKEGQNVTLSCEQNLNHDAMYWYRQDPGQGLRLIYYSQIVNDFQKGDIAEGYSVSREKKESFPLTVTSAQKNPTAFYLCASSISGMSSYNEQFFGPGTRLTVL.